The 27 T cell receptor beta chains listed next were all sequenced from one sample in a study of blood T cell repertoires in COVID-19. Profiled with immunoSEQ multiplex PCR; TCRdb holds only in-frame clones, not every one. The top ten hold about 10% of the sample, which has 130,000 to 150,000 clones, roughly 90% seen once. The source material was peripheral blood. Receptor source: a man aged 45-60 years with active or convalescent COVID-19.

The genes are TRBV3-1 (or the pseudogene TRBV3-2) and TRBJ2-1; the match to TRBD2 covers 12 bases. J was trimmed by 10 bases and V by 5 bases; bases with no gene match: 3. The germline V gene has CDR1 LGHDT and CDR2 YNNKEL (reference sequence). CDR3 length: 13 amino acids. The CDR3 loop reads CASSNGLAGEQFF. The CDR3 nucleotides read TGTGCCAGCAGCAACGGACTAGCGGGAGAGCAGTTCTTC.

This clone has a single count. This chain joins TRBV19 and TRBJ2-3, with 7 positions matching TRBD2. CDR1 LNHDA and CDR2 SQIVND come from the germline V gene (reference sequence). The CDR3 has 13 amino acids. J was trimmed by 5 bases and V by 4 bases; bases with no gene match: 3. CDR3: CASSTSGGDTQYF. The DNA of the CDR3 is TGTGCCAGTAGTACCTCGGGGGGAGATACGCAGTATTTT.

V is TRBV27 and J is TRBJ2-7, with D possibly TRBD2 on 6 matching bases. The CDR3 consists of 15 residues. Trimming stripped 8 bases from V and 1 base from J, with 18 bases between. CDR1 and CDR2 from the germline V gene are MNHEY and SMNVEV (reference sequence). The DNA of the CDR3 is TGTGCCAGCGTGGGCCGGGGGAAGGCATCCTACGAGCAGTACTTC. Translation: CASVGRGKASYEQYF.

The CDR3 reads CASSYLRGTNEKLFF. The CDR3 DNA sequence: TGTGCCAGCAGTTACCTCAGGGGAACTAATGAAAAACTGTTTTTT. This chain uses TRBV6-5 with TRBJ1-4; D might be TRBD1 (6 bases). The CDR3 length is 15 residues. Trimming cost V 2 bases and J 1 base, with 8 bases left between them. Germline CDR1 reads MNHEY; CDR2 reads SVGAGI.

V and J are TRBV18 and TRBJ1-5, with a weak D call TRBD1 (5 bases). Germline CDR1 is KGHSH and CDR2 is LQKENI. V lost 9 bases to trimming and J lost 3 bases, with 12 bases between them. The CDR3 is made up of 13 amino acids. The DNA for the CDR3 is TGTGCCAGTTCCGACAGTCTCAATCAGCCCCAGCATTTT. It encodes CASSDSLNQPQHF.

The chain links TRBV6-1 to TRBJ1-1; 7 bases fit TRBD1. Trimming removed 7 bases from V and 6 bases from J; junction bases left unmatched: 8. This CDR3 region has 13 residues. Germline-derived CDR1 and CDR2 are MNHNS and SASEGT. The CDR3 is CASNTGERSEAFF. CDR3 DNA: TGTGCCAGCAATACAGGGGAAAGGTCTGAAGCTTTCTTT.

The chain employs TRBV28 and TRBJ2-5, with D perhaps TRBD2 (5 bases). Trimming pared 5 bases from V and 5 bases from J, leaving 12 bases between. The CDR3 loop spans 13 amino acids. Germline-derived CDR1 and CDR2 are MDHEN and SYDVKM. CDR3 DNA: TGTGCCAGCAGTCCAGGTGGCGGGGAGACCCAGTACTTC. The encoded protein is CASSPGGGETQYF.

This chain links TRBV7-3 with TRBJ2-2, with TRBD2 identical over 14 bases. With 5 bases clipped from V and 7 bases from J, the junction kept 6 bases outside the gene matches. The V gene's germline CDR1 is SGHTA and CDR2 FQGTGA. This CDR3 is built from 16 residues. The CDR3 bases are TGTGCCAGCAGCCCCGGACTAGCGGGAGGACGCGGGGAGCTGTTTTTT. The encoded protein is CASSPGLAGGRGELFF.

This chain uses TRBV3-1 (or the pseudogene TRBV3-2) with TRBJ2-5; D is possibly TRBD2 (7 bases). Germline V gene lookup returns CDR1 LGHDT and CDR2 YNNKEL (reference sequence). Trimming took 3 bases from V and 5 from J, leaving 13 bases between them. This CDR3 spans 14 amino acids. The CDR3 DNA is TGTGCCAGCAGCCAGTACAGGGAGGGGGAGACCCAGTACTTC. The encoded protein is CASSQYREGETQYF.

V is TRBV18 and J is TRBJ1-6; the D is unclear. V was pared by 1 base and J by 3 bases, with 13 bases between. The CDR3 length is 17 residues. CDR1 is KGHSH, CDR2 LQKENI, per germline. The CDR3 DNA follows: TGTGCCAGCTCACCACGTGCGACTCTGAGCTATAATTCACCCCTCCACTTT. Its translation is CASSPRATLSYNSPLHF.

This clone was counted a single time. The J gene is TRBJ2-2, the V gene TRBV27; 9 bases match TRBD1. Germline V gives CDR1 MNHEY, CDR2 SMNVEV (reference sequence). This CDR3 is 14 amino acids long. The V segment lost 6 bases and the J segment 2 bases; nucleotides outside the gene matches: 1. The CDR3 DNA follows: TGTGCCAGCAGGGGACAGGGAAACACCGGGGAGCTGTTTTTT. This encodes CASRGQGNTGELFF.

The chain joins TRBV9 to TRBJ1-5; 7 bases line up with TRBD1. Losses at the gene ends were 4 bases for V and 4 bases for J; bases not matched to a gene: 8. Per the germline V gene, CDR1 is SGDLS and CDR2 is YYNGEE. There are 15 residues in the CDR3. For the CDR3, the DNA is TGTGCCAGCAGCAGACAGGGTAGCCGGAATCAGCCCCAGCATTTT. Translation gives CASSRQGSRNQPQHF.

This sequence joins TRBV5-4 and TRBJ1-4, with 7 bases that match TRBD1. Germline CDR1 and CDR2: SGHNT and YYREEE (reference sequence). CDR3 size: 15 residues. Losses at the gene ends were 0 bases for V and 3 bases for J; bases not matched to a gene: 2. CDR3 sequence reads: CASSLETGSNEKLFF. The DNA of the CDR3 is TGTGCCAGCAGCTTGGAGACAGGGTCTAATGAAAAACTGTTTTTT.

The chain employs TRBV12-3 or TRBV12-4 and TRBJ1-3; D not certain. The V gene lost 11 bases and the J gene lost 0 bases, with 11 bases spanning the gap. The CDR3 has 13 residues. CDR3 amino acids: CAAGKSSGNTIYF. DNA for the CDR3: TGTGCCGCCGGGAAGAGCTCTGGAAACACCATATATTTT.

This clone was seen a single time. The chain has TRBV12-3 or TRBV12-4 and TRBJ1-3; no clear D gene. The V and J ends lost 2 bases and 3 bases respectively, with 5 bases between them. The CDR3 is 13 residues long. The CDR3 sequence: CASSLSSGNTIYF. The CDR3 DNA sequence: TGTGCCAGCAGTTTATCCAGTGGAAACACCATATATTTT.

The chain has TRBV15 and TRBJ2-1, with D possibly TRBD2 on 6 matching bases. Germline assignment: CDR1 LNHNV and CDR2 YYDKDF (reference sequence). V lost 1 base, J lost 8 bases, and 15 bases lay in between. The CDR3 is made up of 15 amino acids. The CDR3 nucleotides read TGTGCCACCAGCAGAGCTTGGAGGGATAGGGATGAGCAGTTCTTC. This translates into CATSRAWRDRDEQFF.

The chain uses TRBV28 and TRBJ1-5; TRBD1 agrees at 8 bases. Germline assignment: CDR1 MDHEN and CDR2 SYDVKM. This CDR3 contains 14 residues. Trimming took 2 bases from V and 4 from J; bases not matched to a gene: 1. The CDR3 DNA is TGTGCCAGCAGTTTAGGGACAGGAAATCAGCCCCAGCATTTT. Encoded protein: CASSLGTGNQPQHF.

The V gene is TRBV21-1, the J gene TRBJ2-2; the listed D gene, TRBD1, was not tested against the DNA. TRBV21-1 is labeled a pseudogene. CDR3 size: 20 residues. The CDR3 DNA is TGTGCCAGCAGCAAAAAGTTCCCGGACAGGGCCCACCGTATGTCCGGGGAGCTGTTTTTT. Translation gives CASSKKFPDRAHRMSGELFF.

This rearrangement joins TRBV28 to TRBJ2-1; 8 bases map to TRBD1. Trimming removed 6 bases from V and 3 bases from J; junction bases left unmatched: 16. CDR3 length equals 18 residues. In germline, CDR1 is MDHEN, CDR2 SYDVKM. CDR3 bases: TGTGCCAGCAGCATACGCAGGGGGCTAGGGACTGGCTACAATGAGCAGTTCTTC. Translating gives CASSIRRGLGTGYNEQFF.

This rearrangement joins TRBV5-1 to TRBJ2-1; TRBD2 aligns across 8 bases. CDR3 size: 14 residues. V trimming: 4 bases; J trimming: 13 bases; junction bases outside the gene matches: 13. Germline lookup yields CDR1 SGHRS and CDR2 YFSETQ. CDR3 protein: CASSEPGLGNRQFF. The CDR3 DNA is TGCGCCAGCAGCGAACCGGGACTAGGTAACCGCCAGTTCTTC.

Here the CDR3 reads CSVAQTPPYEQYF. The CDR3 DNA reads TGCAGCGTTGCCCAGACACCCCCCTACGAGCAGTACTTC. The V and J genes are TRBV29-1 and TRBJ2-7; no firm D call. The CDR3 loop spans 13 amino acids. Per germline, CDR1 SQVTM and CDR2 ANQGSEA. V was clipped by 4 bases and J by 2 bases, with 12 bases between them.

The chain has TRBV2 and TRBJ1-5; D ambiguous. This CDR3 is built from 15 residues. V lost 7 bases and J lost 1, with 14 bases in between. Germline CDR1 and CDR2: SNHLY and FYNNEI. CDR3 sequence reads: CASTKEQQSNQPQHF. CDR3 in DNA: TGTGCCAGCACGAAGGAACAGCAAAGCAATCAGCCCCAGCATTTT.

The genes are TRBV25-1 and TRBJ1-5; a weak D match, TRBD1 (5 bases). The V gene lost 3 bases and the J gene lost 2 bases, with 8 bases spanning the gap. Germline V gene data show CDR1 as MGHDK and CDR2 as SYGVNS. CDR3 size: 14 residues. This chain's CDR3 is CASSEGGGNQPQHF. CDR3 in DNA: TGTGCCAGCAGTGAGGGGGGAGGCAATCAGCCCCAGCATTTT.

This clone was found a few times. This sequence joins TRBV6-5 and TRBJ1-6; a weak D match, TRBD1 (6 bases). Germline assignment: CDR1 MNHEY and CDR2 SVGAGI. Trimming took off 7 bases at V and 10 bases at J, with 14 bases between the two ends. The CDR3 sequence is 13 residues long. The CDR3 DNA follows: TGTGCCAGCAAAAGACAGGCCCCCTCACCCCTCCACTTT. The encoded protein is CASKRQAPSPLHF.

This clone was seen ten or more times. The chain recombines TRBV3-1 (or the pseudogene TRBV3-2) with TRBJ2-7; 9 nucleotides agree with TRBD2. J gave up 3 bases and V 6 bases, and 6 bases lay outside the gene matches. CDR1 and CDR2 from the germline V gene are LGHDT and YNNKEL (reference sequence). The length of the CDR3 is 14 residues. The CDR3 nucleotides are TGTGCCAGCAGTAGCGGGAGTCCCGTCTACGAGCAGTACTTC. This translates into CASSSGSPVYEQYF.

The chain uses TRBV27 and TRBJ2-2, with D unclear. The CDR3 sequence is 13 residues long. CDR1 and CDR2 (germline): MNHEY, SMNVEV (reference sequence). Trimming removed 4 bases at V and 4 bases at J, with 7 bases between. CDR3: CASSSTSTGELFF. CDR3 sequence (DNA): TGTGCCAGCAGTTCCACGAGCACCGGGGAGCTGTTTTTT.

A few counts support this clone. The chain has TRBV6-5 and TRBJ2-1; perhaps TRBD2 as D (6 bases). V shed 4 bases and J shed 4 bases, with 8 bases lying between them. The V gene's germline CDR1 is MNHEY and CDR2 SVGAGI. The CDR3 spans 13 residues. The CDR3 here is CASSWGLYNEQFF. In DNA form, the CDR3 reads TGTGCCAGCAGTTGGGGACTGTACAATGAGCAGTTCTTC.